These T cell receptor beta chains were read from a single sample in a study of STAT5B mutations in CD4+ large granular lymphocyte leukemia. TCRdb's copy holds only in-frame clones and misses some; the assay was immunoSEQ multiplex PCR. The sample includes approximately 21,000 clones, about 80% seen only once; the top ten take approximately 0.4%. The specimen sequenced was CD4+ T cells from blood buffy coats. The receptor set was obtained from a human donor in good health. Both conserved end residues are part of each CDR3. Each record gives: D gene, V gene, J gene, clone size, CDR3 DNA, CDR3 protein. A D gene is named only where the DNA matches it firmly. Where a row states a size, it is once, few, many or the class of an expanded clone; other rows omit it.

>.|TRBV7-9|TRBJ1-1|.
TGTGCCAGCAGCGAGGGAGCCCTGAACACTGAAGCTTTCTTT
CASSEGALNTEAFF
>TRBD1|TRBV5-5|TRBJ2-7|.
TGTGCCAGCAGCTTGTGGGGACAGAGGGTAGAATTTGACGAGCAGTACTTC
CASSLWGQRVEFDEQYF
>TRBD2|TRBV11-3|TRBJ2-1|few
TGTGCCAGCAGCCCTAGCGGGAGGAATGAGCAGTTCTTC
CASSPSGRNEQFF
>.|TRBV5-8|TRBJ2-2|.
TGTGCCAGCAGTAGGAGTACCACCGGGGAGCTGTTTTTT
CASSRSTTGELFF
>.|TRBV2|TRBJ1-5|.
TGTGCCAGCGGCCGGGAGGCCAATCAGCCCCAGCATTTT
CASGREANQPQHF
>.|TRBV7-8|TRBJ2-1|.
TGTGCCAGCAGCTTGTTGGCAGCGGAGCAGTTCTTC
CASSLLAAEQFF
>.|TRBV5-6|TRBJ2-3|once
TGTGCCAGCAGCCTCTCTAGGAGAGATACGCAGTATTTT
CASSLSRRDTQYF
>TRBD2|TRBV10-3|TRBJ2-5|.
TGTGCCATCGGATGGGACTATCACCAAGAGACCCAGTACTTC
CAIGWDYHQETQYF
>TRBD1|TRBV5-4|TRBJ2-5|once
TGTGCCAGCAGCTGGACAGGAACGAAGGAGACCCAGTACTTC
CASSWTGTKETQYF
>.|TRBV29-1|TRBJ1-1|.
TGCAGCGTTGAGGTAGGGGGTGGGAACACTGAAGCTTTCTTT
CSVEVGGGNTEAFF
>.|TRBV19|TRBJ2-5|.
TGTGCCAGTAGTCCGCGCAGGGCAGAGACCCAGTACTTC
CASSPRRAETQYF
>TRBD2|TRBV7-8|TRBJ2-3|.
TGTGCCAGCAGCTTAGTGGCGGGAGGTTTAGATACGCAGTATTTT
CASSLVAGGLDTQYF
>TRBD1|TRBV6-5|TRBJ2-7|.
TGTGCCAGCAGGGGGGGACAGGGGGTAGGGGAGCAGTACTTC
CASRGGQGVGEQYF
>.|TRBV7-2|TRBJ1-1|.
TGTGCCAGCAGCCCTATGAACAGGATTGAAGCTTTCTTT
CASSPMNRIEAFF
>TRBD2|TRBV30|TRBJ2-2|.
TGTGCCTGGACTCCCGGGACTAGCGGCACCGGGGAGCTGTTTTTT
CAWTPGTSGTGELFF
>TRBD1|TRBV6-1|TRBJ1-4|once
TGTGCCAGCAGTGGCACGGGACAGGGCTTAATTTGGGAAAAACTGTTTTTT
CASSGTGQGLIWEKLFF
>TRBD1|TRBV7-8|TRBJ2-1|.
TGTGCCAGCAGCACGACAGGGGGCCTTGTCGGGGAGCAGTTCTTC
CASSTTGGLVGEQFF
>.|TRBV7-8|TRBJ2-5|.
TGTGCCAGCAGCTTAGTTTCTCTCTCTAGGGGCCGGGGGGAGACCCAGTACTTC
CASSLVSLSRGRGETQYF
>.|TRBV19|TRBJ1-5|few
TGTGCCAGTAGGACCAGGGTGATTGGCAATCAGCCCCAGCATTTT
CASRTRVIGNQPQHF
>TRBD1|TRBV5-6|TRBJ2-1|.
TGTGCCAGCACTGGGACAGGGACGTCCAATGAGCAGTTCTTC
CASTGTGTSNEQFF
>.|TRBV30|TRBJ1-1|.
TGTGCCTGTGGCTCAGCCAGTCTTAGTCGTTCCACTGAAGCTTTCTTT
CACGSASLSRSTEAFF
>TRBD2|TRBV18|TRBJ2-7|.
TGTGCCAGCTCACCTCAACCGAGCGGGAGCAACGAGCAGTACTTC
CASSPQPSGSNEQYF
>.|TRBV7-2|TRBJ2-3|.
TGTGCCAGCAGCCCTCTAGGGTCCCCGGGAGATACGCAGTATTTT
CASSPLGSPGDTQYF
>TRBD1|TRBV18|TRBJ1-1|.
TGTGCCAGCTCACCAATGGAGGGGGCCTCGAACACTGAAGCTTTCTTT
CASSPMEGASNTEAFF
>.|TRBV7-9|TRBJ2-5|.
TGTGCCAGCAGCTCCGAGTGGGGAAGGGGACCTCAAGAGACCCAGTACTTC
CASSSEWGRGPQETQYF
>TRBD1|TRBV7-9|TRBJ2-5|.
TGTGCCAGCAGCTTAGAGGGGGCCGGCGTGGAGACCCAGTACTTC
CASSLEGAGVETQYF
>.|TRBV7-8|TRBJ1-2|.
TGTGCCAGCAGCTGGGGGGTCGTATGGGGTGGCTACACCTTC
CASSWGVVWGGYTF
>.|TRBV2|TRBJ1-1|.
TGTGCCAGCAGCCCCGAGGGGAACACTGAAGCTTTCTTT
CASSPEGNTEAFF
>TRBD2|TRBV11-3|TRBJ2-1|.
TGTGCCAGCAGCTCGGGGGGGGCTAGCGGCTACAATGAGCAGTTCTTC
CASSSGGASGYNEQFF
>.|TRBV5-4|TRBJ1-2|.
TGTGCCAGCAGCTCCACCTATGGCTACACCTTC
CASSSTYGYTF
>.|TRBV30|TRBJ1-1|few
TGTGCCTGGAGTCGGGGACGGACTGAAGCTTTCTTT
CAWSRGRTEAFF